One sample yielded the 4 T cell receptor beta chains listed below, sequenced in a study of T cell responses to AZD1222 COVID-19 vaccine. Sequenced by immunoSEQ multiplex PCR; TCRdb stores in-frame clones only, minus some. The repertoire has approximately 150,000 clones, almost 95% of them found once; the top ten carry around 2.3%. The specimen comprised peripheral blood, sampled on day 0 of AZD1222 vaccination. The receptors originated from an adult in good health.

The V and J genes are TRBV30 and TRBJ2-7; 7 bases fit TRBD2. Trimming took 2 bases from V and 6 from J; bases not matched to a gene: 4. Germline lookup yields CDR1 GTSNPN and CDR2 SVGIG (reference sequence). The CDR3 has 12 residues. CDR3 residues: CAWSLGGSEQYF. In DNA, the CDR3 is TGTGCCTGGAGTTTGGGGGGGTCCGAGCAGTACTTC.

The chain combines TRBV5-8 with TRBJ2-3; tentatively, D is TRBD1 or TRBD2 (6 bases each). Germline V CDR1 and CDR2: SGHTS, YDEGEE. The CDR3 loop spans 15 amino acids. Trimming removed 0 bases at V and 2 bases at J, with 10 bases between. CDR3 sequence reads: CASSLVGGNTDTQYF. CDR3 DNA sequence: TGTGCCAGCAGCTTGGTCGGGGGCAACACAGATACGCAGTATTTT.

The V call is TRBV28, the J call TRBJ1-2, with 7 bases fitting TRBD1. This CDR3 region has 14 residues. V shed 6 bases and J 7 bases; nucleotides not matched to a gene: 11. From germline, CDR1 is MDHEN and CDR2 SYDVKM. DNA for the CDR3: TGTGCCAGCAGGCGGAACAGGGGTAATGGTGGCTACACCTTC. As protein: CASRRNRGNGGYTF.

V usage is TRBV28 and J usage is TRBJ1-2; no firm D call. Trimming took 7 bases from V and 6 from J, leaving 15 bases between them. The CDR3 contains 13 residues. Germline-derived CDR1 and CDR2 are MDHEN and SYDVKM. CDR3 coding DNA: TGTGCCAGCACTCTCCTGGATACTCATGGCTACACCTTC. Amino acids: CASTLLDTHGYTF.